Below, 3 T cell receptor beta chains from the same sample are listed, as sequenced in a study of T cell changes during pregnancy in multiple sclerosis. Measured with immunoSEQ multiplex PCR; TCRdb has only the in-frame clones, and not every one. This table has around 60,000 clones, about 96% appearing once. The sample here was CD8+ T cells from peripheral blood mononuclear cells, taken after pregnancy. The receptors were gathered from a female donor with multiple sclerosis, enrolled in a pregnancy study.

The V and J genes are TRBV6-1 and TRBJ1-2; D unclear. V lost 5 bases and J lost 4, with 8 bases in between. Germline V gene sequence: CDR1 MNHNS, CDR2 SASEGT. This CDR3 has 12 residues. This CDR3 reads CASSIETYGYTF. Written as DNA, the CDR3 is TGTGCCAGCAGTATAGAAACCTATGGCTACACCTTC.

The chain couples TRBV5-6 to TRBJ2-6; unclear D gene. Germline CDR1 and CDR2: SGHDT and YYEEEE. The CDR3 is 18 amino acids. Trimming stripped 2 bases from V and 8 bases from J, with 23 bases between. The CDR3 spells CASSFSKPQAPSSNVLTF. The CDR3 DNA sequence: TGTGCCAGCAGCTTTAGCAAACCCCAAGCCCCCTCATCCAACGTCCTGACTTTC.

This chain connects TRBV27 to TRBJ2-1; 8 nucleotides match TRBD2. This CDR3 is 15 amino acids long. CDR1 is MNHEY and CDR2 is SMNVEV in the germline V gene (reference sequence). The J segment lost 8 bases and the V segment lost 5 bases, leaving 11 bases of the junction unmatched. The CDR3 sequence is CASSPDGGGGYEQFF. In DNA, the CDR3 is TGTGCCAGCAGTCCTGACGGGGGGGGAGGGTATGAGCAGTTCTTC.